Below are 4 T cell receptor beta chains sequenced from a single sample in a study of OX40 agonist ivuxolimab in advanced cancers. Repertoires were generated with immunoSEQ multiplex PCR, while TCRdb's copy carries only in-frame clones and drops some. The repertoire holds some 85,000 clones, with about nine tenths as singletons. Sequenced material: CD4+ or CD8+ T cells sorted from blood, taken in a trial of the OX40 agonist ivuxolimab. Receptors were obtained from an adult with an advanced solid tumor such as melanoma, head and neck, liver or kidney cancer.

The genes are TRBV10-1 and TRBJ1-1, with D tentatively TRBD1 (6 bases). In germline, CDR1 is WNHNN, CDR2 SYGVQD (reference sequence). This CDR3 is built from 13 residues. Trimming removed 7 bases from V and 0 bases from J, with 9 bases in between. The CDR3 nucleotides are TGCGCCAGCAAATCAGGGGTGAACACTGAAGCTTTCTTT. The encoded protein is CASKSGVNTEAFF.

The chain has TRBV27 and TRBJ1-1; possible D gene TRBD1, 5 bases. The germline V gene encodes CDR1 MNHEY and CDR2 SMNVEV (reference sequence). This CDR3 has 15 amino acids. V dropped 1 base and J dropped 3 bases, with 12 bases sitting between them. This CDR3 is CASSLWSEGHTEAFF. CDR3 nucleotides: TGTGCCAGCAGTTTATGGTCCGAGGGGCACACTGAAGCTTTCTTT.

The rearrangement uses TRBV7-2 and TRBJ2-3; weak D call: TRBD2 (5 bases). Germline V lookup: CDR1 SGHTA, CDR2 FQGNSA. The CDR3 is 16 amino acids. Deletions cut 2 bases from V and 0 bases from J, with 12 bases between. In DNA form, the CDR3 reads TGTGCCAGCAGCTTAAGCGGTAGCGCTAGCACAGATACGCAGTATTTT. Encoded protein: CASSLSGSASTDTQYF.

The CDR3 loop is CASGLNSGEGRYF. In nucleotides, the CDR3 is TGTGCTAGTGGTTTAAATAGCGGGGAGGGAAGGTACTTC. The genes are TRBV12-5 and TRBJ2-7, with 8 nucleotides matching TRBD2. J lost 12 bases, V lost 3 bases, and 10 bases had no gene match. Per the germline V gene, CDR1 is LGHNT and CDR2 is FRNRAP. This CDR3 is 13 amino acids long. The full variable domain, completed using reference TRBV12-5 and TRBJ2-7, is DARVTQTPRHKVTEMGQEVTMRCQPILGHNTVFWYRQTMMQGLELLAYFRNRAPLDDSGMPKDRFSAEMPDATLATLKIQPSEPRDSAVYFCASGLNSGEGRYFGPGTRLTVT.